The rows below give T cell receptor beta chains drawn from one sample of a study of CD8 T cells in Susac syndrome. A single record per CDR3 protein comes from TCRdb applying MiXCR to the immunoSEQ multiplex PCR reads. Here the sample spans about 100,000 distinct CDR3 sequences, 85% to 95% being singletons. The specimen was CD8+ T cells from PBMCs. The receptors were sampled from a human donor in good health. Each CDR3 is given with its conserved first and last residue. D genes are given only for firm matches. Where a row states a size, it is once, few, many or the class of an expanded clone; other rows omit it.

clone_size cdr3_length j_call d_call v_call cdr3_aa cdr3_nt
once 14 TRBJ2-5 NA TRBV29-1 CSVEDLVGGETQYF TGCAGCGTTGAAGATCTCGTAGGGGGAGAGACCCAGTACTTC
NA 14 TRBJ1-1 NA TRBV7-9 CATPGPALNTEAFF TGTGCCACCCCCGGACCGGCCCTGAACACTGAAGCTTTCTTT
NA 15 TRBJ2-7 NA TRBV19 CASSISPDGTYEQYF TGTGCCAGTAGTATTTCCCCGGACGGGACCTACGAGCAGTACTTC
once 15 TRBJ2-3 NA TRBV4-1 CASSQEGRPGDTQYF TGCGCCAGCAGCCAAGAGGGCAGGCCAGGAGATACGCAGTATTTT
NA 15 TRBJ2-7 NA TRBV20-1 CSARDRDTNSYEQYF TGCAGTGCTAGGGACCGGGACACCAACTCCTACGAGCAGTACTTC
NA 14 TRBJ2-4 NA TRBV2 CASSDGDAKNIQYF TGTGCCAGCAGTGACGGGGATGCCAAAAACATTCAGTACTTC
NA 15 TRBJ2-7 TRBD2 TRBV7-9 CASSSAGGGAGEQYF TGTGCCAGCAGCTCCGCGGGCGGGGGGGCCGGCGAGCAGTACTTC
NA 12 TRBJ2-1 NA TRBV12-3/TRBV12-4 CASTPQGNEQFF TGTGCCAGCACCCCACAGGGAAATGAGCAGTTCTTC
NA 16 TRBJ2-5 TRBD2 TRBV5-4 CASSDPFAGGQETQYF TGTGCCAGCAGCGATCCCTTTGCGGGGGGGCAAGAGACCCAGTACTTC
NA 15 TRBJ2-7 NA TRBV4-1 CASSQGAQSSYEQYF TGCGCCAGCAGCCAAGGGGCCCAGAGCTCCTACGAGCAGTACTTC
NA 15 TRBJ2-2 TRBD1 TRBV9 CASSVGGTGDGELFF TGTGCCAGCAGCGTAGGGGGGACAGGGGACGGGGAGCTGTTTTTT
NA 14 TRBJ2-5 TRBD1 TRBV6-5 CASSYDRGGETQYF TGTGCCAGCAGTTACGACAGGGGGGGGGAGACCCAGTACTTC
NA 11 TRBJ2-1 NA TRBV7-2 CASSFNNEQFF TGTGCCAGCAGCTTCAATAATGAGCAGTTCTTC
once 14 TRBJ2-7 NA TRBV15 CAIADLGVGYEQYF TGTGCCATAGCAGATTTAGGGGTGGGCTACGAGCAGTACTTC
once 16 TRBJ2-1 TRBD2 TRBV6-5 CASSYSGTHSYNEQFF TGTGCCAGCAGTTACAGCGGGACCCACTCCTACAATGAGCAGTTCTTC
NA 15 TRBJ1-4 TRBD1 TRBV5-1 CASSLETGLKEKLFF TGCGCCAGCAGCCTTGAGACAGGGCTGAAGGAAAAACTGTTTTTT
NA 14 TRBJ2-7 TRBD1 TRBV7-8 CASSYPGTGREQYF TGTGCCAGCAGCTACCCCGGGACAGGGCGAGAGCAGTACTTC
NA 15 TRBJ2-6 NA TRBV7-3 CASSPDITGANVLTF TGTGCCAGCAGCCCGGACATTACTGGGGCCAACGTCCTGACTTTC
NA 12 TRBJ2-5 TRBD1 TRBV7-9 CATDRVKETQYF TGTGCCACCGACAGGGTAAAAGAGACCCAGTACTTC
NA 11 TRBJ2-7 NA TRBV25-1 CASSTGPEQYF TGTGCCAGCTCGACAGGCCCCGAGCAGTACTTC
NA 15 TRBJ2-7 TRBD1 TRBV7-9 CASSSPRTGGNEQYF TGTGCCAGCAGCTCACCCCGGACAGGGGGCAACGAGCAGTACTTC
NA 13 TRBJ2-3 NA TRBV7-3 CASSATDTDTQYF TGTGCCAGCTCGGCGACTGACACAGATACGCAGTATTTT
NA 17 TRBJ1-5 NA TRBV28 CASSLRGGLWGNQPQHF TGTGCCAGCAGTTTACGGGGAGGACTCTGGGGCAATCAGCCCCAGCATTTT
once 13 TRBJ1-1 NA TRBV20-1 CSARDLGGVEAFF TGCAGTGCTAGAGATCTGGGGGGCGTTGAAGCTTTCTTT
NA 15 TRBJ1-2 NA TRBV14 CASSLGSDSRYGYTF TGTGCCAGCAGCCTAGGATCTGACTCAAGATATGGCTACACCTTC
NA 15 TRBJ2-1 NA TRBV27 CASSPSPRGINEQFF TGTGCCAGCAGCCCCTCCCCCAGGGGCATTAATGAGCAGTTCTTC
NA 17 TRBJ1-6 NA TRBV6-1 CASSEVGGKGSNSPLHF TGTGCCAGCAGTGAAGTTGGGGGTAAGGGGTCGAATTCACCCCTCCACTTT
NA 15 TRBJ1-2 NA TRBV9 CASSPGGPLAYGYTF TGTGCCAGCAGCCCCGGTGGTCCTTTGGCCTATGGCTACACCTTC
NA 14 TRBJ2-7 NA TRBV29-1 CSVEDTGEDYEQYF TGCAGCGTTGAAGATACGGGGGAAGACTACGAGCAGTACTTC
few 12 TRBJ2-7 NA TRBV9 CASSVEGDEQYF TGTGCCAGCAGCGTAGAGGGCGACGAGCAGTACTTC
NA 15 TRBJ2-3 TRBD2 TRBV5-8 CASSPWGLGSDTQYF TGTGCCAGCAGCCCGTGGGGACTAGGTTCAGATACGCAGTATTTT
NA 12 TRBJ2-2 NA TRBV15 CATSRVSGELFF TGTGCCACCAGCAGAGTATCCGGGGAGCTGTTTTTT
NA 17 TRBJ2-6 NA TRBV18 CASSPVKGEDGANVLTF TGTGCCAGCTCACCAGTGAAGGGTGAAGATGGGGCCAACGTCCTGACTTTC
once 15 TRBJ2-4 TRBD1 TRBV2 CASSDPDRAVNIQYF TGTGCCAGCAGTGACCCGGACAGGGCGGTAAACATTCAGTACTTC
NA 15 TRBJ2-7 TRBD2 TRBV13 CASSPTSGLSYEQYF TGTGCCAGCAGCCCGACTAGCGGGCTCTCCTACGAGCAGTACTTC
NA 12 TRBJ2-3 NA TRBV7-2 CASSFTLDTQYF TGTGCCAGCAGCTTTACTTTAGATACGCAGTATTTT
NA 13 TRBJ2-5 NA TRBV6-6 CASFKQGGETQYF TGTGCCAGCTTCAAACAGGGTGGAGAGACCCAGTACTTC
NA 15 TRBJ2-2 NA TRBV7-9 CASSTNRVVGGELFF TGTGCCAGCAGCACCAATAGGGTAGTTGGCGGGGAGCTGTTTTTT
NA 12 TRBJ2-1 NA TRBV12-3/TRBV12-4 CASSSWGNEQFF TGTGCCAGCAGTTCTTGGGGGAATGAGCAGTTCTTC
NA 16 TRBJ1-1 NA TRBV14 CASSQDFVQMNTEAFF TGTGCCAGCAGCCAAGATTTCGTTCAGATGAACACTGAAGCTTTCTTT
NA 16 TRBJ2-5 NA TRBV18 CASSPIRSAIEETQYF TGTGCCAGCTCACCGATAAGGTCCGCCATTGAGGAGACCCAGTACTTC
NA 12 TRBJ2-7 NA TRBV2 CASEGGYYEQYF TGTGCCAGCGAAGGCGGGTACTACGAGCAGTACTTC